Each of the 20 T cell receptor beta chains below was sequenced from the same sample in a study of T cell changes during pregnancy in multiple sclerosis (dated by TCRdb to the late 2010s). The method was the immunoSEQ multiplex PCR assay. Sourced from immuneACCESS, this table was stored by TCRdb with only in-frame sequences that have V and J called. A share of the clones is absent; for the studies checked, an unresolved V gene accounts for under half, and the remainder has no known explanation. Present in this sample are 30,000 to 45,000 clones, more than 75% of which were seen just once. Over 0.5% of the sample is taken by the ten largest. The sample consisted of CD4+ T cells from peripheral blood mononuclear cells, taken in the first trimester of pregnancy. The receptors here all came from a female donor with multiple sclerosis, enrolled in a pregnancy study.

The chain couples TRBV7-9 to TRBJ1-2; D is perhaps TRBD1 (5 bases). The CDR3 is 13 residues long. CDR1 is SEHNR, CDR2 FQNEAQ, per germline (reference sequence). The V end lost 5 bases, the J end lost 5 bases, and 12 bases lay between the germline ends. This CDR3 reads CASSADRSYGYTF. CDR3 bases: TGTGCCAGCAGCGCCGACAGATCTTATGGCTACACCTTC.

The chain combines TRBV28 with TRBJ1-2, with 9 bases that match TRBD1. Germline loops: CDR1 MDHEN, CDR2 SYDVKM. The CDR3 loop spans 14 amino acids. With 7 bases clipped from V and 4 bases from J, the junction kept 7 bases outside the gene matches. The CDR3 here is CASTFPDRGYGYTF. Written as DNA, the CDR3 is TGTGCCAGCACCTTCCCGGACAGGGGCTATGGCTACACCTTC.

This chain links TRBV6-5 with TRBJ1-1, with D hard to call. Trimming took off 6 bases at V and 3 bases at J, with 11 bases between the two ends. The germline V gene has CDR1 MNHEY and CDR2 SVGAGI. The CDR3 length is 13 residues. This CDR3 is CASSPGVYTEAFF. CDR3 sequence (DNA): TGTGCCAGCAGCCCCGGGGTGTACACTGAAGCTTTCTTT.

This clone was counted between two and nine times. The chain links TRBV10-1 to TRBJ2-7; tentatively, D is TRBD1 (6 bases). Between the trimmed V and J ends, which lost 7 bases and 0 bases, there was a span of 16 bases. The CDR3 length is 15 residues. CDR1 is WNHNN and CDR2 is SYGVQD in the germline V gene (reference sequence). The DNA of the CDR3 is TGCGCCAGCACTTCGGACAGCGCAAGCTCCTACGAGCAGTACTTC. It specifies CASTSDSASSYEQYF.

This sequence joins TRBV27 and TRBJ2-1, with 9 bases matching TRBD2. Germline assignment: CDR1 MNHEY and CDR2 SMNVEV (reference sequence). The length of the CDR3 is 18 residues. V lost 6 bases to trimming and J lost 9 bases; unmatched junction nucleotides: 21. CDR3 nucleotide sequence: TGTGCCAGCAGAAAAAACCCGACTAGCGGAGTCACGTCGGGTGAGCAGTTCTTC. It encodes CASRKNPTSGVTSGEQFF.

Only one count was recorded for this clone. The chain carries TRBV29-1 and TRBJ1-1; 7 nucleotides align to TRBD1. CDR3 length: 14 residues. Per the germline V gene, CDR1 is SQVTM and CDR2 is ANQGSEA. After removal of 6 bases from V and 2 bases from J, the junction contained 9 bases not matched to a gene. Here the CDR3 DNA reads TGCAGCGTCACGGAGGGGGCGGGTAACACTGAAGCTTTCTTT. Its protein product is CSVTEGAGNTEAFF.

The rearrangement links TRBV10-1 to TRBJ2-3; D may be TRBD1 (5 bases). The CDR3 is made up of 12 amino acids. The ends were cut back, 4 bases at V and 4 bases at J, with 6 bases in the middle. Germline V gene lookup returns CDR1 WNHNN and CDR2 SYGVQD (reference sequence). As DNA, the CDR3 is TGCGCCAGCAGTGGACAGTCAGATACGCAGTATTTT. This encodes CASSGQSDTQYF.

The chain links TRBV18 to TRBJ2-1; 8 bases fit TRBD2. CDR1 and CDR2 from the germline V gene are KGHSH and LQKENI. This CDR3 has 15 residues. After removal of 2 bases from V and 8 bases from J, the junction contained 8 bases not matched to a gene. CDR3 coding DNA: TGTGCCAGCTCACCAGGGGTAGCGGGGACTGATGAGCAGTTCTTC. Its translation is CASSPGVAGTDEQFF.

This clone was observed a handful of times. The V gene is TRBV27, the J gene TRBJ1-4; 9 bases are a match to TRBD1. Trimming removed 8 bases from V and 0 bases from J; junction bases left unmatched: 13. The CDR3 is made up of 18 amino acids. Germline loops: CDR1 MNHEY, CDR2 SMNVEV (reference sequence). CDR3 sequence (DNA): TGTGCCAGCGGGCCCATTCGACAGGGGGGACCAACTAATGAAAAACTGTTTTTT. Translated: CASGPIRQGGPTNEKLFF.

The V call is TRBV10-3, the J call TRBJ1-3; 8 bases map to TRBD1. Germline V lookup: CDR1 ENHRY, CDR2 SYGVKD. The CDR3 spans 13 residues. V lost 6 bases to trimming and J lost 4 bases; unmatched junction nucleotides: 2. The DNA of the CDR3 is TGTGCCATCAGAGGACAGGGAGGAAACACCATATATTTT. Its protein is CAIRGQGGNTIYF.

V and J are TRBV30 and TRBJ2-7; D is uncertain. The ends were cut back, 5 bases at V and 3 bases at J, with 5 bases in the middle. Germline CDR1 GTSNPN, CDR2 SVGIG (reference sequence). The CDR3 is 10 amino acids. CDR3 sequence: CAWGLYEQYF. DNA for the CDR3: TGTGCCTGGGGCCTCTACGAGCAGTACTTC.

This clone was observed a single time. The chain joins TRBV2 to TRBJ1-1; the D is unclear. V gave up 1 base and J gave up 1 base, with 4 bases separating them. This CDR3 is built from 13 residues. Germline assignment: CDR1 SNHLY and CDR2 FYNNEI. The CDR3, as DNA: TGTGCCAGCAGTGAAGACACGAACACTGAAGCTTTCTTT. Translation gives CASSEDTNTEAFF.

The J gene is TRBJ2-3, the V gene TRBV9, with D maybe TRBD1 (5 bases). Trimming removed 2 bases at V and 0 bases at J, with 10 bases between. The CDR3 contains 15 residues. Germline lookup yields CDR1 SGDLS and CDR2 YYNGEE. CDR3 coding DNA: TGTGCCAGCAGCGTCCTAGGGGCTAGCACAGATACGCAGTATTTT. Its protein product is CASSVLGASTDTQYF.

This chain uses TRBV21-1 with TRBJ1-5; the D call of TRBD1 is as the table states it, not checked on the DNA. TRBV21-1 is deemed a pseudogene. This CDR3 has 17 residues. The CDR3 protein is CASSQQGARNDNQPQHF. The CDR3 region has the DNA TGTGCCAGCAGCCAACAGGGGGCCCGAAACGATAATCAGCCCCAGCATTTT.

The chain recombines TRBV5-1 with TRBJ2-7, with TRBD1 matching over 10 bases. The CDR3 runs 14 residues. Germline loops: CDR1 SGHRS, CDR2 YFSETQ. The junction had 6 bases not matched to a gene; V was cut back by 3 bases and J by 6 bases. Written as DNA, the CDR3 is TGCGCCAGCAGCTGGGGACAGGGGCTGTTCGAGCAGTACTTC. Translating gives CASSWGQGLFEQYF.

The V call is TRBV7-9, the J call TRBJ1-2; 9 positions agree with TRBD1. The CDR3 has 15 residues. Germline V gives CDR1 SEHNR, CDR2 FQNEAQ (reference sequence). With 5 bases clipped from V and 3 bases from J, the junction kept 7 bases outside the gene matches. CDR3 protein: CASSLDRGRDYGYTF. The CDR3 nucleotides are TGTGCCAGCAGCCTGGACAGGGGCAGGGACTATGGCTACACCTTC.

The rearrangement joins TRBV5-5 to TRBJ2-7; D might be TRBD1 (6 bases). With 0 bases removed from V and 1 base from J, the gap between germline ends came to 11 bases. The CDR3 spans 15 residues. Per the germline V gene, CDR1 is SGHKS and CDR2 is YYEKEE (reference sequence). The DNA for the CDR3 is TGTGCCAGCAGCTTGGGGGGGACACCGTCCTACGAGCAGTACTTC. It codes for CASSLGGTPSYEQYF.

The J gene is TRBJ1-6, the V gene TRBV2; perhaps TRBD1 as D (5 bases). V gave up 3 bases and J gave up 7 bases, with 10 bases separating them. Germline CDR1 is SNHLY and CDR2 is FYNNEI. The CDR3 runs 14 residues. CDR3 bases: TGTGCCAGCAGTGAGTCCAGGGCCAATTCACCCCTCCACTTT. Protein sequence: CASSESRANSPLHF.

The chain couples TRBV5-1 to TRBJ2-2; perhaps TRBD2 as D (6 bases). In germline, CDR1 is SGHRS, CDR2 YFSETQ. The CDR3 extends over 15 amino acids. V lost 4 bases, J lost 1 base, and 11 bases lay in between. CDR3 protein: CASSRTGGNTGELFF. The CDR3 DNA is TGCGCCAGCAGCAGAACCGGGGGGAACACCGGGGAGCTGTTTTTT.

The chain uses TRBV11-1 and TRBJ2-6; 9 bases are a match to TRBD1. CDR1 SGHAT and CDR2 FQDESV come from the germline V gene (reference sequence). This CDR3 region has 18 residues. V shed 5 bases and J 0 bases; nucleotides not matched to a gene: 8. The CDR3 loop reads CASSQRTGVFSGANVLTF. CDR3 nucleotide sequence: TGTGCCAGCAGCCAACGGACAGGGGTCTTCTCTGGGGCCAACGTCCTGACTTTC.